The present T cell receptor beta chain was sequenced within a study of blood T cell repertoires in COVID-19. The overall study: There were acute and convalescent COVID-19 samples, and they came from the United States, Italy and Spain. T cells, B-cell-depleted T cells, or PBMCs provided the cDNA or gDNA that served as material.

The J segment lost 5 bases and the V segment lost 2 bases, leaving 13 bases of the junction unmatched. This CDR3 comprises 18 residues. Germline V CDR1 and CDR2: MNHNS, SASEGT. Authors' data handling: Reference gene primer amplification yielded estimated nucleated cell counts. Assay used: immunoSEQ multiplex PCR; TCRdb lists only in-frame clones, some missing. Clone size and the V and J calls come from that table; the DNA yielded D and trimming. The sample holds under 200,000 clones, approximately 90% seen once. The receptor comes from a man between 18 and 35 years old with acute or convalescent COVID-19. The specimen sequenced was peripheral blood. The rearrangement joins TRBV6-1 to TRBJ2-2; 8 bases are shared with TRBD1. The CDR3 loop reads CASSERKDRAVLTGELFF. In DNA form, the CDR3 reads TGTGCCAGCAGTGAAAGAAAGGACAGGGCAGTTTTAACCGGGGAGCTGTTTTTT.